The rows below give T cell receptor beta chains drawn from one sample of a study of glioma-infiltrating T cells. TCRdb fed the multiplex PCR reads into MiXCR, producing one record per CDR3 protein. The sample has some 110,000 distinct CDR3 sequences; more than 20% are singletons. Sequencing used glioma tissue, nonneoplastic brain tissue, or PBMCs (not recorded which). The receptor source for this set is a human donor with low-grade glioma or glioblastoma, undergoing nonglioma brain surgery, or in good health (not recorded which). CDR3s include the opening cysteine and the closing phenylalanine or tryptophan. Each record gives: J gene, V gene, clone size, D gene, CDR3 DNA, CDR3 protein. A D gene is named only where the DNA matches it firmly. Expanded clones get a size class; other rows say once, few or many, or leave the size out.

TRBJ2-5 | TRBV7-9 | many | NA | TGTGCCAGCAGCTTAGGGCGGCAGGGCGGAGAGACCCAGTACTTC | CASSLGRQGGETQYF
TRBJ1-1 | TRBV12-3/TRBV12-4 | NA | NA | TGTGCCAGCATTCTACAGGGGAACACTGAAGCTTTCTTT | CASILQGNTEAFF
TRBJ2-1 | TRBV10-3 | many | NA | TGTGCCATCAGTGGGATGCAGGGGGGAAACAATGAGCAGTTCTTC | CAISGMQGGNNEQFF
TRBJ2-5 | TRBV10-3 | few | TRBD2 | TGTGCCATCAGTGAGTCCTCCTTTAGCGGGAGAGGAGAGACCCAGTACTTC | CAISESSFSGRGETQYF
TRBJ2-5 | TRBV11-2 | few | NA | TGTGCCAGCAGCTTAGTGCGGTTGGACTCCTCCTGGGAGACCCAGTACTTC | CASSLVRLDSSWETQYF
TRBJ2-3 | TRBV6-1 | many | NA | TGTGCCAGCAGTTACGCGGGCACAGATACGCAGTATTTT | CASSYAGTDTQYF
TRBJ2-7 | TRBV6-1 | many | NA | TGTGCCAGCAGTCCGGGACATCTGTACGAGCAGTACTTC | CASSPGHLYEQYF
TRBJ2-3 | TRBV18 | many | TRBD1 | TGTGCCAGCTCACAAAAACTGACAGGGAAATTCACAGATACGCAGTATTTT | CASSQKLTGKFTDTQYF
TRBJ2-5 | TRBV3-1 | NA | NA | TGTGCCAGCAGCCAAGAAGTACGGCCTTCACAAGAGACCCAGTACTTC | CASSQEVRPSQETQYF
TRBJ2-3 | TRBV14 | many | NA | TGTGCCAGCAGCCAAGATTCTGGGGGAGTTACGCAGTATTTT | CASSQDSGGVTQYF
TRBJ2-5 | TRBV5-1 | NA | NA | TGCGCCAGCAGCAGAGGGGGACTGCCACAAGAGACCCAGTACTTC | CASSRGGLPQETQYF
TRBJ2-3 | TRBV6-1 | many | NA | TGTGCCAGCAGTTTGATCCCAGATACGCAGTATTTT | CASSLIPDTQYF
TRBJ1-3 | TRBV2 | many | TRBD1 | TGTGCCAGCAGAGATACGGGACAGTTCACTGGAAACACCATATATTTT | CASRDTGQFTGNTIYF